These T cell receptor beta chains were read from a single sample in a study of tumor-infiltrating lymphocytes in localized non-small cell lung cancer. Data came from immunoSEQ multiplex PCR; TCRdb stores just in-frame clones and leaves some out. The sample includes more than 9,500 clones, around 86% of them seen just once. Input material: lung tumor tissue. The receptors derive from a human donor with non-small cell lung cancer. Each CDR3 is given with its conserved first and last residue. D genes are given only for firm matches. Only part of the rows carry a size: once, few, many, or a class if the clone is expanded.

j_call	d_call	v_call	clone_size	cdr3_nt	cdr3_aa
TRBJ2-7	TRBD2	TRBV29-1	-	TGCAGCGTTGGAGTTTCGGGAGGCTCCTACGAGCAGTACTTC	CSVGVSGGSYEQYF
TRBJ2-1	-	TRBV14	-	TGTGCCAGCAGCCCCGACTACAATGAGCAGTTCTTC	CASSPDYNEQFF
TRBJ2-5	-	TRBV5-1	-	TGCGCCAGCAGCTTGGTTGGGCGGGTCGAAGAGACCCAGTACTTC	CASSLVGRVEETQYF
TRBJ2-3	-	TRBV5-6	-	TGTGCCAGCAGCTTGACTAGGAGCACAGATACGCAGTATTTT	CASSLTRSTDTQYF
TRBJ2-2	TRBD2	TRBV30	-	TGTGCCGGGACCAAGGCGGGAGCGACCGGGGAGCTGTTTTTT	CAGTKAGATGELFF
TRBJ1-5	-	TRBV5-6	-	TGTGCCAGCAGCCGGGGGTTAGATAGCAATCAGCCCCAGCATTTT	CASSRGLDSNQPQHF
TRBJ1-2	-	TRBV6-1	-	TGTGCCAGCAGTGAAGGGGGCGGGTATGGCTACACCTTC	CASSEGGGYGYTF
TRBJ1-1	-	TRBV10-3	-	TGTGCCATCAGTGAGCCCTCAACAGAGGAAGCTTTCTTT	CAISEPSTEEAFF
TRBJ2-7	-	TRBV5-1	-	TGCGCCAGCAGCCTAGGGGACGCCGCCAACTACGAGCAGTACTTC	CASSLGDAANYEQYF
TRBJ2-5	-	TRBV20-1	-	TGCAGTGCAGGATCAGAGACCCAGTACTTC	CSAGSETQYF
TRBJ2-3	-	TRBV5-8	once	TGTGCCACCACCCGGGGAATGGGGGATACGCAGTATTTT	CATTRGMGDTQYF
TRBJ1-5	-	TRBV5-3	medium-sized	TGTGCCAGAAGCCCGGCAGGACAGCCCCAGCATTTT	CARSPAGQPQHF
TRBJ1-1	-	TRBV11-2	-	TGTGCCAGCAGCTTAGCAGGGGTGAACACTGAAGCTTTCTTT	CASSLAGVNTEAFF
TRBJ1-1	-	TRBV5-6	-	TGTGCCAGCAGCGTCGTAAACACTGAAGCTTTCTTT	CASSVVNTEAFF
TRBJ1-1	-	TRBV4-1	-	TGCGCCAGCAGCCAAGATATGGGCGGGGCCACTACGGCGGCTGAAGCTTTCTTT	CASSQDMGGATTAAEAFF
TRBJ2-7	TRBD2	TRBV19	-	TGTGCCAGTAGTATGGAGCGGGAGGCAGCCTACGAGCAGTACTTC	CASSMEREAAYEQYF
TRBJ1-2	TRBD1	TRBV11-3	-	TGTGCCAGCAGCTTAGATCCTCGGACAGGGGGCTATGGCTACACCTTC	CASSLDPRTGGYGYTF
TRBJ1-1	-	TRBV20-1	-	TGCAGTGCTCCTATGAACACTGAAGCTTTCTTT	CSAPMNTEAFF
TRBJ1-1	-	TRBV4-2	-	TGTGCCAGCAGAGATCAGGGTTACACTGAAGCTTTCTTT	CASRDQGYTEAFF
TRBJ1-2	TRBD1	TRBV30	-	TGTGCCTGGTCGAGACAGGGGTTGGATGGCTACACCTTC	CAWSRQGLDGYTF
TRBJ1-5	-	TRBV6-1	-	TGTGCCAGCAGCGATGACGGATATCAGCCCCAGCATTTT	CASSDDGYQPQHF
TRBJ1-2	-	TRBV6-6	-	TGTGCCAGCAGTACATTTTGGACAGCTAACTATGGCTACACCTTC	CASSTFWTANYGYTF
TRBJ1-2	-	TRBV6-6	-	TGTGCCAGCAGTTACTCGTTTAGGGTCTACTTC	CASSYSFRVYF
TRBJ1-1	-	TRBV12-5	-	TGTGCTAGTGGTCCGAGGACGGGACTTATGAACACTGAAGCTTTCTTT	CASGPRTGLMNTEAFF
TRBJ2-2	-	TRBV9	-	TGTGCCAGCAGCGTAGGGCTGTACACCGGGGAGCTGTTTTTT	CASSVGLYTGELFF
TRBJ2-2	TRBD2	TRBV5-6	-	TGTGCCAGCGGGAGGGAGTCCGGGGAGCTGTTTTTT	CASGRESGELFF
TRBJ1-2	-	TRBV20-1	-	TGCAGTGCTAGAGAGAGGGACACCTTC	CSARERDTF
TRBJ2-1	TRBD1	TRBV5-1	-	TGCGCCAGCAGCTCACAGGGGTCCTTCTACAATGAGCAGTTCTTC	CASSSQGSFYNEQFF
TRBJ1-2	-	TRBV10-3	-	TGTGCCATCAGTGAATCGGAGTATGGCTACACCTTC	CAISESEYGYTF
TRBJ1-2	-	TRBV27	-	TGTGCCAGCAGTTTATATTGGGGGCAGGGGATGAGCGGCTACACCTTC	CASSLYWGQGMSGYTF
TRBJ2-1	-	TRBV11-3	-	TGTGCCAGCAGCTTAGAGGGCAGTCAGCCCCCGTACAATGAGCAGTTCTTC	CASSLEGSQPPYNEQFF
TRBJ2-7	-	TRBV11-2	-	TGTGCCAGCAGCTTTGTTTTGGACGAGCAGTACTTC	CASSFVLDEQYF
TRBJ2-7	-	TRBV5-1	-	TGCGCCAGGAGCTCCACCACAGGGTCCCCCTACGAGCAGTACTTC	CARSSTTGSPYEQYF
TRBJ2-2	TRBD2	TRBV4-2	-	TGTGCCAGCAGCCAAGATAGGACTAGCGGGAGATCAGGCGGGGAGCTGTTTTTT	CASSQDRTSGRSGGELFF
TRBJ2-7	-	TRBV4-2	-	TGTGCCAGCAGCCAGTACCAGAGGGAGAGCTCCTACGAGCAGTACTTC	CASSQYQRESSYEQYF
TRBJ2-5	TRBD2	TRBV13	-	TGTGCCAGCAGCTTTGGGCTAGCGGGGGAGACCCAGTACTTC	CASSFGLAGETQYF
TRBJ1-1	-	TRBV29-1	-	TGCAGCGTTGAGGGGAGGGGCGCGGGCACTGAAGCTTTCTTT	CSVEGRGAGTEAFF
TRBJ1-2	-	TRBV5-8	-	TGTGCCAGCAGCCCGGAAACTAACTATGGCTACACCTTC	CASSPETNYGYTF
TRBJ1-4	-	TRBV5-1	-	TGCGCCAGCAGCCAGCCGGGATCAAGGGACGAAAAACTGTTTTTT	CASSQPGSRDEKLFF
TRBJ2-5	-	TRBV7-2	-	TGTGCCAGCAGCTTAGGAAGGGGACAAGAGACCCAGTACTTC	CASSLGRGQETQYF
TRBJ2-6	-	TRBV19	-	TGTGCCAGTAGTATAAGGGCCAACGTCCTGACTTTC	CASSIRANVLTF
TRBJ1-1	-	TRBV20-1	once	TGCAGTGCGAGACACACTGAAGCTTTCTTT	CSARHTEAFF
TRBJ1-4	-	TRBV15	-	TGTGTCACCTGGGAGACAACTAATGAAAAACTGTTTTTT	CVTWETTNEKLFF
TRBJ2-5	TRBD2	TRBV18	once	TGTGCCAGCTCACCAATAAGGTCTAGCGGACAAGAGACCCAGTACTTC	CASSPIRSSGQETQYF
TRBJ1-4	-	TRBV2	-	TGTGCCAGCAGCCCTGGATCCGGACGCGAAAAACTGTTTTTT	CASSPGSGREKLFF
TRBJ2-7	TRBD1	TRBV4-1	-	TGCGCCAGCAGCCAAGGACAGGGGTCCTCGACAGGTTACGAGCAGTACTTC	CASSQGQGSSTGYEQYF
TRBJ1-1	-	TRBV19	-	TGTGCCAGTAGTATACTGAACACTGAAGCTTTCTTT	CASSILNTEAFF
TRBJ2-2	TRBD1	TRBV10-3	-	TGTGCCATCAGCCCAGGGGGCGGTGGAACCGGGGAGCTGTTTTTT	CAISPGGGGTGELFF
TRBJ2-3	TRBD2	TRBV6-6	-	TGTGCCAGCAGTCCTAGCGGGAGGACAGATACGCAGTATTTT	CASSPSGRTDTQYF
TRBJ2-5	-	TRBV28	-	TGTGCCAGCAGTCCCAGGGGCGGTTTGGAGACCCAGTACTTC	CASSPRGGLETQYF
TRBJ2-2	-	TRBV5-4	-	TGTGCCAGCAGCTTAGTTCGGACCGGGGAGCTGTTTTTT	CASSLVRTGELFF
TRBJ1-2	TRBD1	TRBV28	-	TGTGCCAGCAGCCCCGGGGGCAGGGGGGCTAACTATGGCTACACCTTC	CASSPGGRGANYGYTF
TRBJ2-3	-	TRBV6-1	-	TGTGCCAGCAGTGTGGTGGGAGTAACGGTTTTAAATACGCAGTATTTT	CASSVVGVTVLNTQYF
TRBJ2-7	-	TRBV7-6	-	TGTGCCAGCAGCTCCATCGCCCAGGGGGGAGAGCAGTACTTC	CASSSIAQGGEQYF
TRBJ1-6	-	TRBV5-4	-	TGTGCCAGCAGCTTGGATATCGGAGGGTATAATTCACCCCTCCACTTT	CASSLDIGGYNSPLHF
TRBJ2-6	-	TRBV27	once	TGTGCCAGCAGTTTACAGGGTGCTACTGGGGCCAACGTCCTGACTTTC	CASSLQGATGANVLTF
TRBJ1-5	-	TRBV29-1	-	TGCAGCGTTCGGACTGGAAAAGATCAGCCCCAGCATTTT	CSVRTGKDQPQHF
TRBJ2-5	-	TRBV18	-	TGTGCCAGCTCACCTGTCCCGGGAACACAAGAGACCCAGTACTTC	CASSPVPGTQETQYF
TRBJ2-7	-	TRBV7-2	-	TGTGCCAGCAGCTTAGCCTCGGTACGGTACTACTCCTACGAGCAGTACTTC	CASSLASVRYYSYEQYF